These T cell receptor beta chains were read from a single sample in a study of shared clonotypes between healthy human individuals. Repertoires were generated with immunoSEQ multiplex PCR, while TCRdb's copy carries only in-frame clones and drops some. The sample contains over a million clones, approximately 78% of which appear only once. The source material was memory CD4+ T cells from PBMCs. The source of these receptors is a young man in good health. Some clones in this sample may be carry-over from other donors' samples. Both conserved end residues are part of each CDR3. A D gene is named only where the DNA matches it firmly. Size is omitted from some rows. Given values are once, few, many or a class for expanded clones.

clone_size	v_call	d_call	j_call	cdr3_nt	cdr3_aa
many	TRBV6-5	TRBD1	TRBJ2-6	TGTGCCAGCAGTAAACAGGGGGCTGGGGCCAACGTCCTGACTTTC	CASSKQGAGANVLTF
NA	TRBV5-4	NA	TRBJ2-2	TGTGCCAGCAGTTCCGCGGGCCTCAATTCCGGGGAGCTGTTTTTT	CASSSAGLNSGELFF
NA	TRBV5-1	TRBD2	TRBJ2-1	TGCGCCAGCAGCCCCTCAGCGGGAGGGCCCGACAATGAGCAGTTCTTC	CASSPSAGGPDNEQFF
NA	TRBV29-1	TRBD1	TRBJ2-3	TGCAGCGTTACGACAGGGACAGATACGCAGTATTTT	CSVTTGTDTQYF
NA	TRBV4-2	NA	TRBJ2-3	TGTGCCAGCAGCCGCGCTGATGTGGCGGGTTATTCGAATACGCAGTATTTT	CASSRADVAGYSNTQYF
NA	TRBV5-6	TRBD2	TRBJ2-1	TGTGCCAGCAGCTTGTACCCGGGACTAGCGGGACCTCGGGGTGAGCAGTTCTTC	CASSLYPGLAGPRGEQFF
NA	TRBV27	TRBD1	TRBJ2-5	TGTGCCAGCAGTCCGGGACAGGAGGCGTGGGAGACCCAGTACTTC	CASSPGQEAWETQYF
NA	TRBV11-2	NA	TRBJ1-3	TGTGCCAGCAGCTCAAGACGTGTCTCTGGAAACACCATATATTTT	CASSSRRVSGNTIYF
NA	TRBV7-9	NA	TRBJ1-2	TGTACCAGCAGCCCAGGACAGTACTATGGCTACACCTTC	CTSSPGQYYGYTF
NA	TRBV7-2	TRBD1	TRBJ2-3	TGTGCCAGCAGCCCCAACAGGGGGAAAGATACGCAGTATTTT	CASSPNRGKDTQYF